The 26 T cell receptor beta chains listed next were all sequenced from one sample in a study of radiation and T cells in renal cell carcinoma. Time point indicated: baseline pretreatment blood. Treatment in this sample: 15 Gy SBRT to primary tumor, nephrectomy 4 weeks later. This table comes from immunoSEQ multiplex PCR, and its TCRdb copy is limited to in-frame clones, with some not included. Among about 59,000 clones listed, about three quarters were seen once. The source was blood, collected from a patient whose treatment included radiotherapy and nephrectomy. All receptors derive from a man aged 60 to 69 with renal cell carcinoma.

The chain employs TRBV5-1 and TRBJ1-2, with D hard to call. Germline V gene sequence: CDR1 SGHRS, CDR2 YFSETQ. V was shortened by 0 bases and J by 4 bases, with 16 bases between the two germline ends. This CDR3 comprises 16 residues. In DNA, the CDR3 is TGCGCCAGCAGCTTGGCCGGGCTCTCTCGGAGCTATGGCTACACCTTC. This codes for CASSLAGLSRSYGYTF.

This clone was seen a handful of times. This chain joins TRBV7-2 and TRBJ1-3; possibly TRBD1 for D (5 bases). The CDR3 is 14 residues long. Germline CDR1 reads SGHTA; CDR2 reads FQGNSA. Trimming took 5 bases from V and 2 from J, leaving 10 bases between them. In DNA, the CDR3 is TGTGCCAGCAGCCAGACAGCCGCTGGAAACACCATATATTTT. Residues: CASSQTAAGNTIYF.

The V call is TRBV19, the J call TRBJ1-1; D gene ambiguous. Trimming removed 3 bases at V and 1 base at J, with 9 bases between. Per the germline V gene, CDR1 is LNHDA and CDR2 is SQIVND (reference sequence). The CDR3 length is 14 residues. CDR3 region: CASSIGVPNTEAFF. The CDR3 DNA follows: TGTGCCAGTAGTATCGGAGTACCGAACACTGAAGCTTTCTTT.

V is TRBV5-6 and J is TRBJ1-1; a possible D gene is TRBD1 (6 bases). CDR1 and CDR2 (germline): SGHDT, YYEEEE. The ends were cut back, 2 bases at V and 2 bases at J, with 10 bases in the middle. The CDR3 length is 14 residues. The CDR3 nucleotides are TGTGCCAGCAGCTTTGGACAGAGCAACACTGAAGCTTTCTTT. Translation gives CASSFGQSNTEAFF.

This chain joins TRBV15 and TRBJ1-5; no clear D gene. Germline CDR1 LNHNV, CDR2 YYDKDF (reference sequence). The CDR3 is made up of 16 amino acids. V shed 0 bases and J shed 4 bases, with 13 bases lying between them. The chain's CDR3 is CATSRDRTELNQPQHF. The CDR3 bases are TGTGCCACCAGCAGAGATCGTACGGAACTTAATCAGCCCCAGCATTTT.

The chain links TRBV7-3 to TRBJ2-2, with 7 bases matching TRBD2. Trimming removed 0 bases from V and 2 bases from J; junction bases left unmatched: 9. CDR1 SGHTA and CDR2 FQGTGA come from the germline V gene. The CDR3 runs 18 residues. DNA for the CDR3: TGTGCCAGCAGCTTAACAACTAGCGACCCGCAAAACACCGGGGAGCTGTTTTTT. The encoded protein is CASSLTTSDPQNTGELFF.

This clone was detected only once. The chain couples TRBV4-3 to TRBJ1-2; TRBD1 matches at 7 bases. Germline CDR1 LGHNA, CDR2 YSLEER. J lost 4 bases, V lost 0 bases, and 8 bases had no gene match. The CDR3 is made up of 16 amino acids. The DNA of the CDR3 is TGCGCCAGCAGCCAAGATGTTATGGGGACAGCCTATGGCTACACCTTC. Residues: CASSQDVMGTAYGYTF.

The chain uses TRBV7-8 and TRBJ2-7; D possibly matches TRBD1 or TRBD2 (5 bases each). This CDR3 has 14 residues. The V gene lost 5 bases and the J gene lost 3 bases, with 14 bases spanning the gap. Germline V gives CDR1 SGHVS, CDR2 FQNEAQ. CDR3 in DNA: TGTGCCAGCAGCCCGAGGGGCAGCTTCTACGAGCAGTACGTC. Amino acid sequence: CASSPRGSFYEQYV.

This chain links TRBV30 with TRBJ1-5, with 10 bases matching TRBD1. V gave up 1 base and J gave up 7 bases; unmatched junction bases: 7. This CDR3 is 15 amino acids long. Germline V CDR1 and CDR2: GTSNPN, SVGIG (reference sequence). CDR3 bases: TGTGCCTGGAGTGGATCGGGACAGGGGAGGCAGCCCCAGCATTTT. It is translated as CAWSGSGQGRQPQHF.

The J gene is TRBJ2-2, the V gene TRBV5-6; 7 bases line up with TRBD1. Trimming at V came to 2 bases and at J to 3 bases, leaving 1 base not matched to a gene. The CDR3 sequence is 14 residues long. Looked up from germline, CDR1 is SGHDT and CDR2 is YYEEEE. The CDR3 DNA is TGTGCCAGCAGCTTAACAGGGGACACCGGGGAGCTGTTTTTT. It specifies CASSLTGDTGELFF.

V usage is TRBV5-1 and J usage is TRBJ1-2; tentative D call: TRBD1 (5 bases). Trimming cost V 1 base and J 8 bases, with 15 bases left between them. This CDR3 has 14 amino acids. CDR1 SGHRS and CDR2 YFSETQ come from the germline V gene. Written as DNA, the CDR3 is TGCGCCAGCAGCTTGAGAGCAGGGCTTGGCGGCTACACCTTC. Translating it yields CASSLRAGLGGYTF.

The chain carries TRBV25-1 and TRBJ2-3; D is undetermined. This CDR3 contains 14 residues. Germline V gene data show CDR1 as MGHDK and CDR2 as SYGVNS. Trimming cost V 4 bases and J 0 bases, with 8 bases left between them. The CDR3 DNA sequence: TGTGCCAGCAGTGTAGGAACTAGCACAGATACGCAGTATTTT. Amino acids: CASSVGTSTDTQYF.

This clone was counted a single time. The junction and the germline gene differ at one end; a read error may be behind it. V and J are TRBV7-3 and TRBJ2-2; 9 positions agree with TRBD2. Germline V CDR1 and CDR2: SGHTA, FQGTGA. This CDR3 contains 16 residues. CDR3: CASSLTSGSNTGELFF. The CDR3 DNA sequence: TGTGCCAGCAGCCTAACTAGCGGGTCAAACACCGGGGAGCTGTTTTTT.

The rearrangement uses TRBV19 and TRBJ1-2; D uncertain. V was cut by 3 bases and J by 3 bases, with 8 bases left in between. The CDR3 covers 13 residues. Germline-derived CDR1 and CDR2 are LNHDA and SQIVND (reference sequence). CDR3 residues: CASSIVSYYGYTF. DNA for the CDR3: TGTGCCAGTAGTATTGTCAGCTACTATGGCTACACCTTC. The full variable domain, with the rest looked up from reference TRBV19 and TRBJ1-2, is DGGITQSPKYLFRKEGQNVTLSCEQNLNHDAMYWYRQDPGQGLRLIYYSQIVNDFQKGDIAEGYSVSREKKESFPLTVTSAQKNPTAFYLCASSIVSYYGYTFGSGTRLTVV.

This clone was picked up a small number of times. The CDR3 nucleotides read TGCGCCAGCAGCGGACAGGGGCCGAACACCGGGGAGCTGTTTTTT. It encodes CASSGQGPNTGELFF. This chain links TRBV5-1 with TRBJ2-2; TRBD1 agrees at 9 bases. Trimming removed 4 bases from V and 0 bases from J; junction bases left unmatched: 1. This CDR3 spans 15 amino acids. Germline values: CDR1 SGHRS, CDR2 YFSETQ.

The chain has TRBV11-3 and TRBJ2-1; 15 bases map to TRBD2. V shed 4 bases and J 7 bases; nucleotides not matched to a gene: 2. The CDR3 extends over 15 amino acids. Germline lookup yields CDR1 SGHNT and CDR2 YENEEA. The CDR3 region is CASSSGLAGGNEQFF. The DNA for the CDR3 is TGTGCCAGCAGCTCGGGACTAGCGGGAGGAAATGAGCAGTTCTTC.

This chain joins TRBV19 and TRBJ1-2, with D perhaps matching TRBD1 (6 bases). Looked up from germline, CDR1 is LNHDA and CDR2 is SQIVND (reference sequence). The CDR3 spans 12 residues. V was trimmed by 3 bases and J by 8 bases, leaving 10 bases between them. Here the CDR3 DNA reads TGTGCCAGTAGTATGAGGGACATAGGCTACACCTTC. This gives the protein CASSMRDIGYTF. The full variable domain, rest sourced from reference TRBV19 and TRBJ1-2, is DGGITQSPKYLFRKEGQNVTLSCEQNLNHDAMYWYRQDPGQGLRLIYYSQIVNDFQKGDIAEGYSVSREKKESFPLTVTSAQKNPTAFYLCASSMRDIGYTFGSGTRLTVV.

This rearrangement joins TRBV5-1 to TRBJ2-2, with 8 bases that match TRBD2. V trimming: 7 bases; J trimming: 3 bases; junction bases outside the gene matches: 8. In germline, CDR1 is SGHRS, CDR2 YFSETQ. The CDR3 is made up of 15 amino acids. This CDR3 reads CASGQAGAYTGELFF. In DNA form, the CDR3 reads TGCGCCAGCGGACAAGCGGGGGCCTACACCGGGGAGCTGTTTTTT.

This clone was picked up one time. A much larger clone lies a single base off, so this may be a read error. The genes are TRBV25-1 and TRBJ1-5; D gene unclear. Germline V gene data show CDR1 as MGHDK and CDR2 as SYGVNS. The CDR3 has 14 residues. This CDR3 reads CTSSGRASNQPQHF. DNA of the CDR3: TGTACCAGCAGTGGCCGGGCCTCAAATCAGCCCCAGCATTTT.

The rearrangement links TRBV9 to TRBJ1-2, with D possibly TRBD1 on 5 matching bases. The V gene's germline CDR1 is SGDLS and CDR2 YYNGEE. Trimming took off 4 bases at V and 7 bases at J, with 14 bases between the two ends. This CDR3 spans 13 amino acids. The CDR3 sequence is CASSIPPGGGYTF. CDR3 nucleotide sequence: TGTGCCAGCAGCATCCCACCCGGGGGTGGCTACACCTTC.

The V gene is TRBV5-1, the J gene TRBJ2-2; D unresolved. The germline V and J ends were trimmed by 4 bases and 2 bases, with 12 bases remaining between them. CDR3 length: 15 amino acids. Germline V gene sequence: CDR1 SGHRS, CDR2 YFSETQ. CDR3: CASSRTLENTGELFF. The CDR3 nucleotides read TGCGCCAGCAGCCGTACTTTGGAAAACACCGGGGAGCTGTTTTTT.

V and J are TRBV9 and TRBJ1-2; the D is unclear. The germline gives CDR1 SGDLS, CDR2 YYNGEE. This CDR3 has 12 amino acids. Trimming shortened V by 3 bases and J by 8 bases, and 11 bases separated the two germline ends. CDR3 region: CASSGKLGGYTF. In nucleotides, the CDR3 is TGTGCCAGCAGCGGGAAACTGGGAGGCTACACCTTC. The full variable domain, with the rest looked up from reference TRBV9 and TRBJ1-2, is DSGVTQTPKHLITATGQRVTLRCSPRSGDLSVYWYQQSLDQGLQFLIQYYNGEERAKGNILERFSAQQFPDLHSELNLSSLELGDSALYFCASSGKLGGYTFGSGTRLTVV.

The chain recombines TRBV7-9 with TRBJ1-1, with D unclear. V lost 5 bases to trimming and J lost 1 base, with 8 bases between them. The CDR3 length is 13 residues. Looked up from germline, CDR1 is SEHNR and CDR2 is FQNEAQ (reference sequence). The CDR3 DNA reads TGTGCCAGCAGCCCACGGAAGAACACTGAAGCTTTCTTT. It yields the protein CASSPRKNTEAFF.

The chain carries TRBV27 and TRBJ1-1, with D maybe TRBD1 (5 bases). Germline V CDR1 and CDR2: MNHEY, SMNVEV (reference sequence). The CDR3 consists of 16 residues. Deletions cut 3 bases from V and 5 bases from J, with 19 bases between. This chain's CDR3 is CASSLGTGLDMTEAFF. The CDR3 DNA reads TGTGCCAGCAGTTTGGGGACCGGGTTGGACATGACTGAAGCTTTCTTT.

This rearrangement joins TRBV6-1 to TRBJ2-2, with 9 bases fitting TRBD1. Germline-derived CDR1 and CDR2 are MNHNS and SASEGT. With V trimmed by 7 bases and J by 5 bases, 5 bases remained unmatched. This CDR3 has 14 residues. CDR3 coding DNA: TGTGCCAGCAACCGGGACAGGGATACCGGGGAGCTGTTTTTT. Translated, it gives CASNRDRDTGELFF.

The rearrangement uses TRBV30 and TRBJ2-4; D is uncertain. This CDR3 is built from 14 residues. Germline CDR1 GTSNPN, CDR2 SVGIG (reference sequence). Between the trimmed V and J ends, which lost 1 base and 0 bases, there was a span of 7 bases. CDR3 in amino acids: CAWSAGLAKNIQYF. In DNA form, the CDR3 reads TGTGCCTGGAGTGCGGGCTTAGCCAAAAACATTCAGTACTTC.